This entry describes one T cell receptor (beta chain). Its binding antigen is unknown. Within one base of it there is no much larger clone, and no base qualities were kept. The data derive from a study of T cells in Graves' hyperthyroidism and ophthalmopathy (dated by TCRdb to about 2019). General notes on the study: Peripheral blood samples were taken at initial diagnosis, before any treatment was given. The approximately 98 discovery patients were randomly divided into training and test sets at a 7:3 ratio. Whether ophthalmopathy could be predicted prospectively was tested in an independent validation cohort made up of 18 to 20 hyperthyroidism patients plus 17 patients who later progressed to ophthalmopathy. The paper describes TCR Vbeta CDR3 sequencing of 120 to 150 peripheral blood samples, made up of some 40 ophthalmopathy patients, 70 to 80 hyperthyroidism patients and 17 progressor patients. Following sampling, methimazole starting at 30 mg daily was given to hyperthyroidism patients, and high-dose intravenous methylprednisolone was given to ophthalmopathy patients. TCR V-J signatures able to tell the groups apart were searched for in a discovery cohort of more than 90 patients, of whom more than 40 had Graves' ophthalmopathy and 55 to 65 had stable Graves' hyperthyroidism. Thyroid tissue and blood T-cell repertoires from about six Graves' hyperthyroidism patients were also compared in the study. Findings and caveats that apply to the study as a whole: No statistical method was used to set the sample size in advance, and investigators knew the group allocation. In cross-validation, a model built on a 13 V-J signature told ophthalmopathy apart from stable hyperthyroidism with less than 90% sensitivity and approximately 84% specificity, and in testing the same model reached 80%/75%. During validation, the model predicted progression to ophthalmopathy a median of around 7 months ahead of onset, with almost 71% sensitivity and roughly 75% specificity. Blood samples also contained most of the expanded thyroid clonotypes (frequency above 0.001), which suggests that blood repertoires may reflect thyroid immune responses.

A patient counted as having stable Graves' hyperthyroidism if no progression to ophthalmopathy occurred over 18 months of follow-up. The hyperthyroidism patients were between 18 and 65 years old and newly diagnosed, with a disease duration of less than 2 months. Any patient with an uncontrolled infection, another autoimmune disease, pregnancy or lactation was excluded. Diagnoses were established on the basis of clinical symptoms, serum thyroxine and TRAb, thyroid ultrasound, and orbital computed tomography. PBMCs were separated from around 9.1 ml of fresh peripheral blood using Ficoll-Paque density gradient centrifugation. Total RNA was extracted with Trizol reagent, and quality was checked on an Agilent 2100 Bioanalyzer. V drops 4 bases and J drops 13 bases, leaving 22 bases in between. CDR3 length: 14 amino acids, cysteine to phenylalanine. Of all the DNA, just the CDR3 is kept, 42 bases in frame from base 1. Looking up the germline V gene yields CDR1 SQVTM and CDR2 ANQGSEA.

The TCR beta CDR3 regions were amplified from the RNA transcripts. The TCR CDR3 was subjected to a first round of RT-PCR using the HTBI primer set and the Qiagen OneStep RT-PCR kit. Libraries were constructed in a second round of multiplex PCR, after which size selection and purification were carried out. Libraries were sequenced paired-end with 100 bp reads on an Illumina HiSeq2000. The study's own analysis went as follows. SOAPnuke was used to process the raw data, removing reads that contained adapters or uncalled bases, had a mean Phred below 15, or lacked an exact match to the constant primer or identifier. High-quality paired reads were merged with COPE v1.2.5, and unique nucleotide sequences were defined as clonotypes. MiTCR v1.1 was used to align clonotypes to the IMGT TRBV, TRBD and TRBJ reference segments. The analysis was restricted to V-J combinations with a frequency above 0.0001, which together covered 99.2% of the repertoires. A TCS score was defined as the ratio between F50 (clonal expansion) and ExV (chaos), using BLOSUM62-based TCRdist between CDR3 peptides within each V-J. Welch's t-statistics and random forest reduced some 510 V-J features to about 13, which were used in a naive Bayes classifier (R e1071). The raw public data were reprocessed by TCRdb itself: fastp quality trimming at Q25, MiXCR clonotype calling, in-frame beta chains only. CDR3 protein duplicates are merged, each entry listing the most common genes and DNA. These V and J calls originate from TCRdb's pipeline instead of the authors' own analysis. The table for this sample lists 300,000 or so distinct CDR3 sequences; around 17% of them were counted only once. The top ten clonotypes cover around 33% of the sample.

Recombination joined TRBV29-1 with TRBJ1-4, with a weak D call of TRBD1 (5 bases match). Sequenced input: blood. The TCR comes from a man aged 30-40 years with Graves' hyperthyroidism. For the CDR3, the sequence is CSVGDPGQGKGLFF. The DNA is TGCAGCGTTGGGGATCCGGGGCAAGGAAAAGGACTGTTTTTT.